One and the same sample provided the 12 T cell receptor beta chains below, sequenced in a study of blood T cells in healthy people across ages. Alongside a J-beta primer mix, a sample-barcoded 5' primer served in a second PCR lasting about 6 to 12 cycles. TCRdb analysed the 5' RACE reads with MiXCR anew, one entry per CDR3 protein. The sample holds 1.5 million to 2 million distinct CDR3 sequences, over 25% seen once. Input material: blood. These receptors were obtained from a woman in her twenties or thirties in good health.

There are a few counts of this clonotype. This CDR3 reads CASSYAAGPSGANVLTF. The CDR3 nucleotides are TGTGCCAGCAGTTACGCGGCGGGACCCTCTGGGGCCAACGTCCTGACTTTC. The chain has TRBV6-5 and TRBJ2-6; weak D call: TRBD2 (6 bases). Trimming cost V 2 bases and J 0 bases, with 11 bases left between them. This CDR3 is built from 17 residues. Germline assignment: CDR1 MNHEY and CDR2 SVGAGI.

The rearrangement links TRBV6-1 to TRBJ1-1; TRBD1 might be the D (5 bases). Trimming shortened V by 11 bases and J by 1 base, and 14 bases separated the two germline ends. This CDR3 has 13 amino acids. Germline CDR1 reads MNHNS; CDR2 reads SASEGT. The CDR3 spells CAGGERGNTEAFF. In DNA, the CDR3 is TGTGCCGGCGGGGAGAGGGGGAACACTGAAGCTTTCTTT.

This clonotype was seen more than once but under ten times. V and J are TRBV15 and TRBJ2-7; 10 bases are a match to TRBD1. V was clipped by 4 bases and J by 0 bases; unmatched bases: 6. The CDR3 is 16 residues long. The germline V gene has CDR1 LNHNV and CDR2 YYDKDF (reference sequence). Here the CDR3 DNA reads TGTGCCACCAGCACCGACCGGGACAGGGGCTCCTACGAGCAGTACTTC. Encoded protein: CATSTDRDRGSYEQYF. Looking up the rest from reference TRBV15 and TRBJ2-7 gives the full variable domain: DAMVIQNPRYQVTQFGKPVTLSCSQTLNHNVMYWYQQKSSQAPKLLFHYYDKDFNNEADTPDNFQSRRPNTSFCFLDIRSPGLGDTAMYLCATSTDRDRGSYEQYFGPGTRLTVT.

At least ten counts were recorded for this clonotype. The V gene is TRBV29-1, the J gene TRBJ1-2; 7 nucleotides line up with TRBD1. The germline V gene encodes CDR1 SQVTM and CDR2 ANQGSEA. The CDR3 has 13 residues. Unmatched junction bases numbered 8, after V lost 7 bases and J lost 3 bases. The CDR3 bases are TGCAGCGGGACTAGACAGGGCGACTATGGCTACACCTTC. Its protein product is CSGTRQGDYGYTF.

J is TRBJ1-1 and V is TRBV10-1, with a tentative D call TRBD1 (6 bases). Trimming removed 0 bases at V and 3 bases at J, with 17 bases between. CDR3 size: 17 residues. Germline V gives CDR1 WNHNN, CDR2 SYGVQD (reference sequence). The chain's CDR3 is CASSESSAGESDTEAFF. The CDR3 DNA sequence: TGCGCCAGCAGTGAGTCGTCGGCAGGGGAGTCCGACACTGAAGCTTTCTTT.

This CDR3 is CASSLVYGELSNQPQHF. The CDR3 DNA reads as TGTGCCAGCAGTTTGGTATATGGGGAACTGAGCAATCAGCCCCAGCATTTT. The chain joins TRBV27 to TRBJ1-5, with D hard to call. Trimming shortened V by 3 bases and J by 1 base, and 16 bases separated the two germline ends. The CDR3 runs 17 residues. Germline V gene data show CDR1 as MNHEY and CDR2 as SMNVEV (reference sequence).

This clonotype turned up a few times. The V and J genes are TRBV6-1 and TRBJ2-1, with 10 positions matching TRBD2. CDR1 and CDR2 (germline): MNHNS, SASEGT. CDR3 length: 14 residues. The V and J ends lost 4 bases and 6 bases, in that order; junction bases with no gene match: 3. The CDR3 region has the DNA TGTGCCAGCAGTGCGGGACTAGCGAGCAATGAGCAGTTCTTC. Encoded protein: CASSAGLASNEQFF.

The table lists this clonotype with many counts. This sequence joins TRBV6-5 and TRBJ2-7; D may be TRBD2 (5 bases). Looked up from germline, CDR1 is MNHEY and CDR2 is SVGAGI. The CDR3 has 15 residues. V lost 0 bases and J 4 bases, leaving 13 bases between the germline ends. CDR3 residues: CASSYSGSGRYEQYF. CDR3 in DNA: TGTGCCAGCAGTTACTCGGGCAGCGGACGGTACGAGCAGTACTTC.

V and J are TRBV5-1 and TRBJ1-2; perhaps TRBD1 as D (6 bases). Germline V gene data show CDR1 as SGHRS and CDR2 as YFSETQ. CDR3 length: 14 residues. Deletions cut 0 bases from V and 7 bases from J, with 13 bases between. CDR3 in amino acids: CASSLEGRGTGYTF. For the CDR3, the DNA is TGCGCCAGCAGCTTGGAGGGCAGGGGAACTGGCTACACCTTC.

The chain carries TRBV7-6 and TRBJ2-5; maybe TRBD2 (6 bases). Germline lookup yields CDR1 SGHVS and CDR2 FNYEAQ. The CDR3 runs 15 residues. V was pared by 1 base and J by 11 bases, with 20 bases between. CDR3: CASSLVVGGGNEQYF. DNA for the CDR3: TGTGCCAGCAGCTTAGTGGTGGGAGGAGGCAATGAGCAGTACTTC.

J is TRBJ2-1 and V is TRBV3-1; TRBD2 matches 7 bases. The J call is in doubt because the DNA end fits TRBJ2-7 better. Germline V CDR1 and CDR2: LGHDT, YNNKEL (reference sequence). The CDR3 runs to 17 residues. This CDR3 reads CASSRPLRDYSYNEQYF. As DNA, the CDR3 is TGTGCCAGCAGCCGCCCTCTCCGGGACTACTCCTACAATGAGCAGTACTTC.

The chain has TRBV25-1 and TRBJ1-4; 10 positions agree with TRBD1. Germline CDR1 and CDR2: MGHDK and SYGVNS. Trimming removed 3 bases from V and 8 bases from J; junction bases left unmatched: 9. CDR3 length equals 16 residues. The CDR3 DNA reads TGTGCCAGCAGTGATAGGGCCGGGACAGGGGAAGAAAAACTGTTTTTT. Protein sequence: CASSDRAGTGEEKLFF.